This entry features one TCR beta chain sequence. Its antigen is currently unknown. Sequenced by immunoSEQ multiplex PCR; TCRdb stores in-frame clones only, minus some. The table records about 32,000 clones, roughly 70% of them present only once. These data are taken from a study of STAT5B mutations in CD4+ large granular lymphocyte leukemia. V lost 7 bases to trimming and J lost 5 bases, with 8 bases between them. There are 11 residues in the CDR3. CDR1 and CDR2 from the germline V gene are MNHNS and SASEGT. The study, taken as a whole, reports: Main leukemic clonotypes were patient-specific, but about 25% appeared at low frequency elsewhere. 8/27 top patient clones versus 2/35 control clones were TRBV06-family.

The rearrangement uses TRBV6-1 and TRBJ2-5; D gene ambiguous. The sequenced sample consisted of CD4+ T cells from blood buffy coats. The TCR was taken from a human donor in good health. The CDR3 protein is CASTYGETQYF. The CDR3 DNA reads TGTGCCAGCACTTACGGGGAGACCCAGTACTTC.